This T cell receptor (beta chain) was profiled in a study of T cell responses to AZD1222 COVID-19 vaccine. The CDR3 runs to 15 residues. Germline V gene sequence: CDR1 LNHDA, CDR2 SQIVND (reference sequence). V lost 5 bases, J lost 8 bases, and 12 bases stayed unmatched. General observations from the study: Clonal diversity was possibly underestimated, and the donors were mostly white British, with more females.

For this clone: Antigen unknown.

TCRdb's table, derived via immunoSEQ multiplex PCR, lists solely in-frame clones and lacks some. The sample lists about 160,000 clones, 70% to 90% occurring once. The V and J genes are TRBV19 and TRBJ1-1, with TRBD1 identical over 9 bases. The input for sequencing was peripheral blood, taken 28 days after the second AZD1222 dose. This sequence was found in an adult who received the AZD1222 COVID-19 vaccine. The chain's CDR3 is CASSSYGGQGTEAFF. CDR3 coding DNA: TGTGCCAGTAGTTCTTACGGTGGACAGGGGACGGAAGCTTTCTTT.